This section outlines one T cell receptor (beta chain) sequence together with its context. These data are taken from a study of blood T cell repertoires in COVID-19. For the study at large: From T cells, B-cell-depleted T cells, or PBMCs came the material, which was cDNA or gDNA.

This CDR3 region has 14 residues. Between the trimmed V and J ends, which lost 1 base and 7 bases, there was a span of 8 bases. Germline values: CDR1 SGHAT, CDR2 FQNNGV. The method was immunoSEQ multiplex PCR; TCRdb's version includes in-frame clones alone and lacks a portion of them. This sample has fewer than 350,000 clones, with approximately 92% found just once. Seattle's enrolled individuals joined amid active infection and were then monitored longitudinally. Sequencing was performed on peripheral blood. This chain joins TRBV11-2 and TRBJ1-6; D not resolved. The clonotype originates from a woman aged 25-40 years with COVID-19, enrolled during active disease. The CDR3 reads CASSLVAWNSPLHF. The CDR3 nucleotides are TGTGCCAGCAGCTTAGTAGCCTGGAATTCACCCCTCCACTTT. The full variable domain, in which reference TRBV11-2 and TRBJ1-6 provide the parts outside the CDR3, is EAGVAQSPRYKIIEKRQSVAFWCNPISGHATLYWYQQILGQGPKLLIQFQNNGVVDDSQLPKDRFSAERLKGVDSTLKIQPAKLEDSAVYLCASSLVAWNSPLHFGNGTRLTVT.